This TCR beta chain came from a study of Graves' ophthalmopathy and Graves' hyperthyroidism. As for the study in general: No progression to ophthalmopathy over 18 months defined stable hyperthyroidism. Notes on the study in general: Its predictions of ophthalmopathy progression gave the model roughly 71% sensitivity and approximately 72% specificity.

J was trimmed by 6 bases and V by 3 bases; bases with no gene match: 5. The CDR3 length is 14 residues. CDR1 and CDR2 (germline): ENHRY, SYGVKD. Hyperthyroidism patients had new diagnoses, durations under 2 months, and ages of 18 to 65. Diagnosis used clinical symptoms, serum thyroxine, TRAb, thyroid ultrasound and orbital computed tomography. RNA transcripts were the source from which TCR beta CDR3 regions were amplified. A first-round RT-PCR used HTBI primers, followed by a second-round multiplex PCR. TCRdb reprocessed the multiplex PCR reads with MiXCR, giving one entry per CDR3 protein. The sample includes around 1,000,000 distinct CDR3 sequences, about 38% of them seen just once. A remark on this clonotype: Its antigen is unknown.

This sequence was found in an adult man with Graves' hyperthyroidism. The sample was peripheral blood or thyroid tissue (not recorded which). The rearrangement uses TRBV10-3 and TRBJ1-5; 7 bases match TRBD1. The CDR3 sequence is CAISDGQEGQPQHF. CDR3 DNA: TGTGCCATCAGTGACGGACAGGAAGGTCAGCCCCAGCATTTT.